Below, 28 T cell receptor beta chains from the same sample are listed, as sequenced in a study of blood T cell repertoires in COVID-19 (dated by TCRdb to 2020 to 2022). Libraries came from the immunoSEQ multiplex PCR assay. TCRdb mirrors the immuneACCESS table, restricted to in-frame sequences. Some clones are absent from its copies; in checked studies, under half trace to an unresolved V gene, and the reason for the others is unknown. The sample yields about 68,000 clones; about 91% were counted once. 7.3% of the sample comes from the top ten. What was sequenced was peripheral blood. The receptor source for this set is a man in his forties or fifties with COVID-19, enrolled during active disease.

The rearrangement links TRBV11-3 to TRBJ2-2, with D unclear. V was clipped by 7 bases and J by 5 bases, with 11 bases between them. In germline, CDR1 is SGHNT, CDR2 YENEEA. CDR3 length: 13 residues. The CDR3 nucleotides read TGTGCCAGCACCGGTAGTCCGACCGGGGAGCTGTTTTTT. Translating gives CASTGSPTGELFF.

The chain combines TRBV3-1 (or the pseudogene TRBV3-2) with TRBJ2-1; perhaps TRBD2 as D (8 bases). This CDR3 has 15 residues. CDR1 LGHDT and CDR2 YNNKEL come from the germline V gene (reference sequence). Between the trimmed V and J ends, which lost 3 bases and 9 bases, there was a span of 18 bases. DNA for the CDR3: TGTGCCAGCAGCCAGACCCCGGGAGGGGGCACTGAGCAGTTCTTC. It translates to CASSQTPGGGTEQFF.

The rearrangement links TRBV7-3 to TRBJ2-1; D gene ambiguous. Trimming removed 5 bases at V and 4 bases at J, with 18 bases between. The CDR3 spans 16 residues. CDR1 SGHTA and CDR2 FQGTGA come from the germline V gene. The CDR3 here is CASSLQKTPPYNEQFF. The CDR3 DNA reads TGTGCCAGCAGCCTCCAGAAGACACCACCTTACAATGAGCAGTTCTTC.

The rearrangement links TRBV7-9 to TRBJ2-1; TRBD1 matches at 7 bases. The CDR3 spans 12 residues. With 5 bases clipped from V and 14 bases from J, the junction kept 9 bases outside the gene matches. CDR1 SEHNR and CDR2 FQNEAQ come from the germline V gene (reference sequence). CDR3 sequence (DNA): TGTGCCAGCAGCCCCTGGGACAGTTCGGAGTTCTTC. Amino acid sequence: CASSPWDSSEFF.

The V and J genes are TRBV5-1 and TRBJ2-3; unclear D gene. This CDR3 spans 15 amino acids. Germline loops: CDR1 SGHRS, CDR2 YFSETQ. Trimming took 4 bases from V and 2 from J, leaving 14 bases between them. DNA of the CDR3: TGCGCCAGCAGCGGCCTTTCAACATCCACAGATACGCAGTATTTT. It is translated as CASSGLSTSTDTQYF.

This clone has a handful of counts. V and J are TRBV28 and TRBJ1-2; D gene uncertain. Looked up from germline, CDR1 is MDHEN and CDR2 is SYDVKM. V was trimmed by 7 bases and J by 0 bases, leaving 15 bases between them. The CDR3 extends over 15 amino acids. The CDR3 spells CASNTHGGANYGYTF. In DNA form, the CDR3 reads TGTGCCAGCAACACCCACGGTGGAGCTAACTATGGCTACACCTTC.

V is TRBV18 and J is TRBJ2-7, with a weak D call TRBD2 (7 bases). The CDR3 has 17 residues. Trimming removed 2 bases at V and 2 bases at J, with 19 bases between. Per the germline V gene, CDR1 is KGHSH and CDR2 is LQKENI. CDR3 sequence (DNA): TGTGCCAGCTCACCAGATGGTGGGGGGGCTGGGGCCTACGAGCAGTACTTC. The encoded protein is CASSPDGGGAGAYEQYF. The full variable domain, its missing parts supplied by reference TRBV18 and TRBJ2-7, is NAGVMQNPRHLVRRRGQEARLRCSPMKGHSHVYWYRQLPEEGLKFMVYLQKENIIDESGMPKERFSAEFPKEGPSILRIQQVVRGDSAAYFCASSPDGGGAGAYEQYFGPGTRLTVT.

The rearrangement joins TRBV5-6 to TRBJ1-1; 9 positions agree with TRBD1. The CDR3 has 17 amino acids. V shed 4 bases and J 4 bases; nucleotides not matched to a gene: 14. Per the germline V gene, CDR1 is SGHDT and CDR2 is YYEEEE. The CDR3 region is CASSMTGGLWMSTEAFF. CDR3 in DNA: TGTGCCAGCAGCATGACAGGGGGTCTGTGGATGTCCACTGAAGCTTTCTTT.

This sequence joins TRBV6-5 and TRBJ1-4; D gene unclear. Trimming shortened V by 4 bases and J by 7 bases, and 13 bases separated the two germline ends. The CDR3 has 14 residues. Germline assignment: CDR1 MNHEY and CDR2 SVGAGI. CDR3 protein: CASSSPGFSEKLFF. The CDR3 DNA reads TGTGCCAGCAGTTCGCCCGGTTTTAGTGAAAAACTGTTTTTT.

The chain is built from TRBV7-9 and TRBJ1-1, with 7 bases matching TRBD1. In germline, CDR1 is SEHNR, CDR2 FQNEAQ (reference sequence). CDR3 length: 14 residues. Trimming took 11 bases from V and 0 from J; bases not matched to a gene: 9. The CDR3 loop reads CAGLQGSMNTEAFF. In DNA form, the CDR3 reads TGTGCCGGGTTACAGGGGTCCATGAACACTGAAGCTTTCTTT.

The chain couples TRBV2 to TRBJ2-7; D might be TRBD1 (5 bases). Trimming cost V 6 bases and J 2 bases, with 8 bases left between them. Germline CDR1 is SNHLY and CDR2 is FYNNEI. The CDR3 covers 12 residues. The CDR3 sequence: CASSRETYEQYF. CDR3 bases: TGTGCCAGCAGCAGGGAAACCTACGAGCAGTACTTC.

The chain uses TRBV5-6 and TRBJ1-6; TRBD1 aligns across 8 bases. Germline loops: CDR1 SGHDT, CDR2 YYEEEE. The ends lost 2 bases at V and 9 bases at J; junction bases unmatched: 7. The CDR3 is 15 residues long. The CDR3 DNA reads TGTGCCAGCAGCTTTGGACAGGGTGTAGTTTCACCCCTCCACTTT. As protein: CASSFGQGVVSPLHF. The full variable domain, with the rest looked up from reference TRBV5-6 and TRBJ1-6, is DAGVTQSPTHLIKTRGQQVTLRCSPKSGHDTVSWYQQALGQGPQFIFQYYEEEERQRGNFPDRFSGHQFPNYSSELNVNALLLGDSALYLCASSFGQGVVSPLHFGNGTRLTVT.

V and J are TRBV18 and TRBJ1-3; 7 bases align to TRBD1. The CDR3 covers 14 residues. From germline, CDR1 is KGHSH and CDR2 LQKENI. After removal of 6 bases from V and 0 bases from J, the junction contained 2 bases not matched to a gene. CDR3 sequence: CASSGQSSGNTIYF. The CDR3 bases are TGTGCCAGCTCGGGACAGAGCTCTGGAAACACCATATATTTT.

This clone came up a few times. The rearrangement links TRBV29-1 to TRBJ2-2, with a tentative D call TRBD2 (6 bases). The V gene lost 1 base and the J gene lost 6 bases, with 9 bases spanning the gap. CDR3 length: 13 residues. The V gene's germline CDR1 is SQVTM and CDR2 ANQGSEA. CDR3 in DNA: TGCAGCGTTGAAGCAGGGACTGCCGGGGAGCTGTTTTTT. Residues: CSVEAGTAGELFF.

The chain has TRBV12-3 or TRBV12-4 and TRBJ1-2; no reliable D call. V shed 8 bases and J shed 4 bases, with 11 bases lying between them. This CDR3 comprises 12 residues. The DNA of the CDR3 is TGTGCCAGCGGTACCCTAAGCTATGGCTACACCTTC. It is translated as CASGTLSYGYTF.

The J gene is TRBJ2-1, the V gene TRBV30; TRBD2 matches 8 bases. Germline V gives CDR1 GTSNPN, CDR2 SVGIG (reference sequence). V shed 4 bases and J 5 bases; nucleotides not matched to a gene: 13. The CDR3 has 16 residues. CDR3 region: CAWTPNRGGINNEQFF. The CDR3 bases are TGTGCCTGGACCCCGAACCGGGGGGGGATCAACAATGAGCAGTTCTTC.

The V call is TRBV5-1, the J call TRBJ2-5; tentative D call: TRBD2 (5 bases). CDR1 and CDR2 from the germline V gene are SGHRS and YFSETQ. The CDR3 runs 14 residues. V was pared by 2 bases and J by 5 bases, with 13 bases between. The CDR3 here is CASSFFRDGETQYF. The CDR3 DNA reads as TGCGCCAGCAGCTTTTTCCGGGATGGGGAGACCCAGTACTTC.

The chain combines TRBV4-1 with TRBJ2-1, with a weak D call TRBD2 (5 bases). V lost 2 bases and J lost 1, with 12 bases in between. In germline, CDR1 is MGHRA, CDR2 YSYEKL. This CDR3 region has 16 residues. The CDR3 reads CASSQLSGWSYNEQFF. The CDR3 bases are TGCGCCAGCAGCCAACTATCGGGGTGGTCCTACAATGAGCAGTTCTTC.

The rearrangement uses TRBV5-1 and TRBJ2-7; perhaps TRBD1 as D (6 bases). CDR3 length: 15 amino acids. Trimming removed 0 bases at V and 3 bases at J, with 13 bases between. Germline loops: CDR1 SGHRS, CDR2 YFSETQ. CDR3 DNA sequence: TGCGCCAGCAGCTTGGCCTGGGGGCCGGTCTACGAGCAGTACTTC. Its protein product is CASSLAWGPVYEQYF.

The chain has TRBV5-4 and TRBJ1-3, with D perhaps TRBD1 (5 bases). Germline assignment: CDR1 SGHNT and CDR2 YYREEE (reference sequence). Trimming stripped 4 bases from V and 0 bases from J, with 14 bases between. The CDR3 has 16 amino acids. CDR3 region: CASSKGGQGSGNTIYF. The CDR3 coding sequence is TGTGCCAGCAGCAAGGGAGGGCAGGGCTCTGGAAACACCATATATTTT.

The rearrangement uses TRBV5-6 and TRBJ1-2; 9 bases fit TRBD1. The trim removed 4 bases at V and 6 bases at J, leaving 4 bases unmatched. The length of the CDR3 is 13 residues. Germline CDR1 SGHDT, CDR2 YYEEEE. CDR3 coding DNA: TGTGCCAGCAGCCCACAGGGGGCGGATGGCTACACCTTC. It is translated as CASSPQGADGYTF.

The chain joins TRBV30 to TRBJ2-3; 9 bases agree with TRBD2. The CDR3 loop spans 14 amino acids. CDR1 and CDR2 (germline): GTSNPN, SVGIG (reference sequence). The V gene end was trimmed by 7 bases and the J gene end by 0 bases; junction bases not matched to a gene: 5. CDR3 nucleotide sequence: TGTGCCTTAGGGGCGGGGGGGAGCACAGATACGCAGTATTTT. It encodes CALGAGGSTDTQYF. The whole variable domain, filled in from reference TRBV30 and TRBJ2-3, reads SQTIHQWPATLVQPVGSPLSLECTVEGTSNPNLYWYRQAAGRGLQLLFYSVGIGQISSEVPQNLSASRPQDRQFILSSKKLLLSDSGFYLCALGAGGSTDTQYFGPGTRLTVL.

This sequence joins TRBV28 and TRBJ1-6, with 7 bases matching TRBD1. Trimming took 5 bases from V and 9 from J; bases not matched to a gene: 10. The CDR3 length is 15 residues. From germline, CDR1 is MDHEN and CDR2 SYDVKM. The CDR3: CASSIDQGEGSPLHF. The CDR3 DNA follows: TGTGCCAGCAGTATAGATCAGGGGGAAGGTTCACCCCTCCACTTT.

This clone was counted a single time. This chain uses TRBV5-6 with TRBJ2-2; tentative D call: TRBD2 (6 bases). Germline-derived CDR1 and CDR2 are SGHDT and YYEEEE. The CDR3 contains 15 residues. The V and J ends lost 6 bases and 0 bases respectively, with 12 bases between them. The CDR3 DNA reads as TGTGCCAGCATCCTCGGGGGAGCGAACACCGGGGAGCTGTTTTTT. The encoded protein is CASILGGANTGELFF.

This chain connects TRBV5-6 to TRBJ2-3; D perhaps matches TRBD1 (6 bases). This CDR3 is 14 amino acids long. V lost 4 bases and J lost 2, with 11 bases in between. In germline, CDR1 is SGHDT, CDR2 YYEEEE. The CDR3 is CASSTGQYTDTQYF. The CDR3 DNA reads TGTGCCAGCAGCACAGGACAGTACACAGATACGCAGTATTTT.

The chain combines TRBV5-5 with TRBJ1-6; unclear D gene. Trimming left V 0 bases short and J 8 bases short, with 9 bases between. Germline CDR1 is SGHKS and CDR2 is YYEKEE (reference sequence). The CDR3 is 14 residues long. CDR3: CASSLAEADSPLHF. Written as DNA, the CDR3 is TGTGCCAGCAGCTTGGCGGAGGCGGATTCACCCCTCCACTTT.

The chain carries TRBV19 and TRBJ1-1; D ambiguous. The germline V and J ends were trimmed by 4 bases and 4 bases, with 10 bases remaining between them. Germline V gene lookup returns CDR1 LNHDA and CDR2 SQIVND (reference sequence). The CDR3 runs to 13 residues. The CDR3 sequence: CASSKEGGTEAFF. Here the CDR3 DNA reads TGTGCCAGTAGTAAGGAGGGCGGCACTGAAGCTTTCTTT.

V usage is TRBV3-1 (or the pseudogene TRBV3-2) and J usage is TRBJ2-5; 10 positions agree with TRBD1. Germline V gene sequence: CDR1 LGHDT, CDR2 YNNKEL (reference sequence). The CDR3 has 15 residues. Trimming cost V 3 bases and J 5 bases; bases outside gene matches: 6. CDR3 coding DNA: TGTGCCAGCAGCCAGGCCGGGACAGGGGCGGAGACCCAGTACTTC. Translated, it gives CASSQAGTGAETQYF.